The 5 T cell receptor beta chains presented below share a single source sample, sequenced in a study of identical twins. One entry per CDR3 protein results from TCRdb running MiXCR on the 5' RACE reads. The table lists a few hundred thousand distinct CDR3 sequences, roughly 15% of them singletons. This sample also belongs to another study, concerning yellow fever vaccine responses in identical twins.

Sequencing was carried out using CD4+ T cells sorted from blood. These TCRs come from a woman aged 18-29 years in good health.

J is TRBJ2-2 and V is TRBV5-6; 7 bases match TRBD1. The germline gives CDR1 SGHDT, CDR2 YYEEEE. The CDR3 contains 15 residues. The junction had 6 bases not matched to a gene; V was cut back by 4 bases and J by 3 bases. The CDR3 region is CASSRLDRDTGELFF. The CDR3 coding sequence is TGTGCCAGCAGCCGGCTAGACAGGGACACCGGGGAGCTGTTTTTT. The full variable domain, in which reference TRBV5-6 and TRBJ2-2 provide the parts outside the CDR3, is DAGVTQSPTHLIKTRGQQVTLRCSPKSGHDTVSWYQQALGQGPQFIFQYYEEEERQRGNFPDRFSGHQFPNYSSELNVNALLLGDSALYLCASSRLDRDTGELFFGEGSRLTVL.

This clonotype was counted a few times. This chain joins TRBV10-3 and TRBJ1-2; perhaps TRBD1 as D (5 bases). Germline CDR1 and CDR2: ENHRY and SYGVKD. This CDR3 region has 15 residues. V was cut by 0 bases and J by 11 bases, with 19 bases left in between. The CDR3 region has the DNA TGTGCCATCAGTGAGTCTGGCGAGGGGAATGGAGAGTACACCTTC. Translating it yields CAISESGEGNGEYTF.

This clonotype was found a few times. The chain is built from TRBV12-3 or TRBV12-4 and TRBJ2-3; D possibly corresponds to TRBD1 (5 bases). V was cut by 3 bases and J by 7 bases, with 8 bases left in between. CDR3 length equals 12 residues. The CDR3 nucleotides are TGTGCCAGCAGTTTTGGGGCGAATACGCAGTATTTT. Protein: CASSFGANTQYF.

CDR3 in DNA: TGTGCCTCACGGGGGCAGTTCCCTGAAGCTTTCTTT. It yields the protein CASRGQFPEAFF. This rearrangement joins TRBV28 to TRBJ1-1; perhaps TRBD1 as D (6 bases). The V end was cut by 11 bases, the J end by 6 bases, with 16 bases between. From germline, CDR1 is MDHEN and CDR2 SYDVKM. This CDR3 has 12 residues.

In this sample, this clonotype turned up a few times. The chain links TRBV28 to TRBJ2-1; 13 nucleotides line up with TRBD2. CDR3 length: 14 residues. The germline V gene encodes CDR1 MDHEN and CDR2 SYDVKM. Unmatched junction bases numbered 4, after V lost 6 bases and J lost 8 bases. The chain's CDR3 is CASRLAGGSDEQFF. DNA of the CDR3: TGTGCCAGCAGACTAGCGGGAGGGTCCGATGAGCAGTTCTTC.